This T cell receptor (beta chain) is from a study of cytomegalovirus exposure and HLA in healthy donors. General study findings and limits: Later, an analysis showed that TCR beta chains associated with HLA were more clonally expanded than others that were equally common. As was reported, the classifier diagnosed cytomegalovirus status with high specificity and sensitivity.

PCR amplification relied on 60 Vbeta primers (plus 13 Jbeta primers). Method: immunoSEQ multiplex PCR; TCRdb's copy keeps in-frame clones and lacks some. In the table there are about 62,000 clones, 70% to 90% of which are singletons. Of note for this clone: Its antigen is still unknown.

CDR3 length equals 14 residues. Germline values: CDR1 MNHNS, CDR2 SASEGT. Trimming shortened V by 8 bases and J by 5 bases, and 16 bases separated the two germline ends. The sequencing sample was made of PBMCs. The chain recombines TRBV6-1 with TRBJ2-1; no reliable D call. This TCR was recovered from a man between 18 and 29 years old in good health and CMV-seronegative. CDR3 bases: TGTGCCAGCGACTCCTACCCCCCCCACAATGAGCAGTTCTTC. This sequence encodes CASDSYPPHNEQFF.